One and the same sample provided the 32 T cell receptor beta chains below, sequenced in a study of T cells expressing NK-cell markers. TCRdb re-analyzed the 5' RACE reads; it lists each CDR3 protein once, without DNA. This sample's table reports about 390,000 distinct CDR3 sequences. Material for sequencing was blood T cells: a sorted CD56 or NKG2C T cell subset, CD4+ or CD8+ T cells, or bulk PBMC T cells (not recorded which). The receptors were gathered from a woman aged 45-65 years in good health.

The CDR3 reads CASSQATGLWGQTYNEQFF. This sequence joins TRBV14 and TRBJ2-1; without DNA, the TCRdb call of TRBD1 cannot be checked. From germline, CDR1 is SGHDN and CDR2 FVKESK. This CDR3 has 19 residues.

CDR3 region: CASSQTGRENGNEQFF. The chain links TRBV3-1 to TRBJ2-1; the D call from TCRdb, TRBD2, cannot be confirmed without DNA. The CDR3 contains 16 residues. CDR1 is LGHDT, CDR2 YNNKEL, per germline (reference sequence).

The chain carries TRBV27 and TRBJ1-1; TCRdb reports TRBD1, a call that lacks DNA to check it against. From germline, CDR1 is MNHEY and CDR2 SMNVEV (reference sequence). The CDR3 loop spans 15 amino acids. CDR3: CASSSVTGGNTEAFF.

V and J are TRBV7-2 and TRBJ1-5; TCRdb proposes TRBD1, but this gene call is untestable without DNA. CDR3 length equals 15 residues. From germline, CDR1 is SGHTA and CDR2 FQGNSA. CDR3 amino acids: CASSLLGDRGQPQHF.

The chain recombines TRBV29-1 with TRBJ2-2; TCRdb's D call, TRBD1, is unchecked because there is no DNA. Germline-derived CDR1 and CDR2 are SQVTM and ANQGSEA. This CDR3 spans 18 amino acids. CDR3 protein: CSVLTPWGGGANTGELFF.

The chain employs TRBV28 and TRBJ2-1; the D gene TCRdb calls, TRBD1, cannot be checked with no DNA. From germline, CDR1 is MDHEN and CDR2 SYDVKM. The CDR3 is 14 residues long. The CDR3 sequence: CASRRPGTGFEQFF.

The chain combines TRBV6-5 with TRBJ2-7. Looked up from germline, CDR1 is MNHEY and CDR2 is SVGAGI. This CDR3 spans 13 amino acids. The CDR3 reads CASSYSTGYEQYF.

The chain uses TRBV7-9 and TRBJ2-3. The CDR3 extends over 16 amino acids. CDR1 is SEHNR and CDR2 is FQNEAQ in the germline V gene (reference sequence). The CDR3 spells CASSLSTGPPSDTQYF. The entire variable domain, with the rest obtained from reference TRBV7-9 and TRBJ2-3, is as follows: DTGVSQNPRHKITKRGQNVTFRCDPISEHNRLYWYRQTLGQGPEFLTYFQNEAQLEKSRLLSDRFSAERPKGSFSTLEIQRTEQGDSAMYLCASSLSTGPPSDTQYFGPGTRLTVL.

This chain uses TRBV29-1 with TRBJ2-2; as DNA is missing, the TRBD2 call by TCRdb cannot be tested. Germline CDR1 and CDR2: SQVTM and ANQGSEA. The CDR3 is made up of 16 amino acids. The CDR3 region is CSVEDGLAANTGELFF.

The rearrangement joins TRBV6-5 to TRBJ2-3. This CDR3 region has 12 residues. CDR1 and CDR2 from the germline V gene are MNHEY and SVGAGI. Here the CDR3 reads CASSQTRDTQYF.

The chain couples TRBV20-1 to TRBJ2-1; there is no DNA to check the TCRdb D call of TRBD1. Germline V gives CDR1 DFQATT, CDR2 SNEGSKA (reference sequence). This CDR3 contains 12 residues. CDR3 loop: CSVNRGRNEQFF.

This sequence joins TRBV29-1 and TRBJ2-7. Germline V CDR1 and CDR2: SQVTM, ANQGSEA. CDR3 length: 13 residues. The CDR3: CSVLSGSVNEQYF.

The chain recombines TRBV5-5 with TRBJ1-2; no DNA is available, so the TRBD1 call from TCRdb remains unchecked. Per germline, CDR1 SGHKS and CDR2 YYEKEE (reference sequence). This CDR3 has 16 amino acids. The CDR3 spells CASSLVPAGQNYGYTF.

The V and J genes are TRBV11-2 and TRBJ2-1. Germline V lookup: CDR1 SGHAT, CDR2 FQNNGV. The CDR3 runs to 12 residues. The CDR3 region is CASSPPAVGQFF.

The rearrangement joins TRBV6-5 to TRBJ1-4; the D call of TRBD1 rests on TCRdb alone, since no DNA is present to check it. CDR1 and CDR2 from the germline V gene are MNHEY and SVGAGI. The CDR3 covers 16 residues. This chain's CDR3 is CASSYKGRGINEKLFF.

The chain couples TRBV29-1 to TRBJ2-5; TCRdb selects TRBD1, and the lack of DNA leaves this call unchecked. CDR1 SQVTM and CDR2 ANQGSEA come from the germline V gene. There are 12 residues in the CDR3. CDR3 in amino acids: CSVPDSPETQYF.

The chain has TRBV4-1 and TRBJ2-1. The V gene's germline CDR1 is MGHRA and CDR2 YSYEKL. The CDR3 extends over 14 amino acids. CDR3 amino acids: CASSQDLGAAEQFF.

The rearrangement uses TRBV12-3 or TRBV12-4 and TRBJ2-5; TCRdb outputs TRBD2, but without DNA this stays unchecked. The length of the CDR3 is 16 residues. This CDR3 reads CASSPRAGGHQETQYF.

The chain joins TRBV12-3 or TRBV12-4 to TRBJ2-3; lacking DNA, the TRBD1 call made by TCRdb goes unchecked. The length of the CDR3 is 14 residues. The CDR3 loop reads CASIPGSRTDTQYF.

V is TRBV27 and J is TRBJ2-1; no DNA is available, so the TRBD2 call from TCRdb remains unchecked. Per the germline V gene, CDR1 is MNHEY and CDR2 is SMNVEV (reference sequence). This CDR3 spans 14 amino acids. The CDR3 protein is CAIGGRGRNNEQFF.

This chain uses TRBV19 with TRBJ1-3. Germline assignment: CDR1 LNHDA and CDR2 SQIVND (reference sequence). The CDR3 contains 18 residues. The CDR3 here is CASSIGRPSRPSGNTIYF.

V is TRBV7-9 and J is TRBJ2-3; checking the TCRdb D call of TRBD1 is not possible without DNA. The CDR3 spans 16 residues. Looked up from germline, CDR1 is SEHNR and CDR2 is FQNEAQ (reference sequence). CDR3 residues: CASSSQGTTSTDTQYF. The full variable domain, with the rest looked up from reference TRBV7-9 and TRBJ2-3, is DTGVSQNPRHKITKRGQNVTFRCDPISEHNRLYWYRQTLGQGPEFLTYFQNEAQLEKSRLLSDRFSAERPKGSFSTLEIQRTEQGDSAMYLCASSSQGTTSTDTQYFGPGTRLTVL.

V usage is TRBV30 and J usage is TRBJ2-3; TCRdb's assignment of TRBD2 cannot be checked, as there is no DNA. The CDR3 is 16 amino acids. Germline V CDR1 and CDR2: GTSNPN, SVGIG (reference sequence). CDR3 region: CAWSPLRGSRVDTQYF.

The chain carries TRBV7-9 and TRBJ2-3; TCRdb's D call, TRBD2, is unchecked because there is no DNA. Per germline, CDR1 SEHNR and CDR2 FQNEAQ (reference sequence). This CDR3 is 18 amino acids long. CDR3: CATGLFTWRKDFNDTQYF.

CDR3 region: CSVGSSSYNEQFF. V is TRBV29-1 and J is TRBJ2-1. Germline V gene sequence: CDR1 SQVTM, CDR2 ANQGSEA. The CDR3 has 13 amino acids.

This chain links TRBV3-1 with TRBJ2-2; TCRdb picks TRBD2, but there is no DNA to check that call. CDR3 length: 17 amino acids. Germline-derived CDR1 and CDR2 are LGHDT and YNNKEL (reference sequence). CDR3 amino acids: CASSQSSSGSRPGELFF. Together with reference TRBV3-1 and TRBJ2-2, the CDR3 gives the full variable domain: DTAVSQTPKYLVTQMGNDKSIKCEQNLGHDTMYWYKQDSKKFLKIMFSYNNKELIINETVPNRFSPKSPDKAHLNLHINSLELGDSAVYFCASSQSSSGSRPGELFFGEGSRLTVL.

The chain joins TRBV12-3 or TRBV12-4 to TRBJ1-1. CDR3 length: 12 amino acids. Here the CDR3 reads CASSHTNTEAFF.

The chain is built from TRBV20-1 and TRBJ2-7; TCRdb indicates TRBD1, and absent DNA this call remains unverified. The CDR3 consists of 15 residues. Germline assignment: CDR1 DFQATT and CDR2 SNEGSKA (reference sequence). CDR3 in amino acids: CSARGTGPTLYEQYF.

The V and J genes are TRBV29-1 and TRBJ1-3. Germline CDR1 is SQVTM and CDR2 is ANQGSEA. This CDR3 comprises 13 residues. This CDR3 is CSVTKGSGNTIYF.

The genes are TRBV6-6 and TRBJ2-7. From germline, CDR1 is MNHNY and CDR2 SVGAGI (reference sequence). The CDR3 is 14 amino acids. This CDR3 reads CASSYTGGPYEQYF.

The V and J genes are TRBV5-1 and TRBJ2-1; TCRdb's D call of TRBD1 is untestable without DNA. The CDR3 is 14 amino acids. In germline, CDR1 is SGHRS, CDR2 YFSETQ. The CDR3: CASSRTGSHNEQFF. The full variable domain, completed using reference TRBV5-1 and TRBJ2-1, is KAGVTQTPRYLIKTRGQQVTLSCSPISGHRSVSWYQQTPGQGLQFLFEYFSETQRNKGNFPGRFSGRQFSNSRSEMNVSTLELGDSALYLCASSRTGSHNEQFFGPGTRLTVL.

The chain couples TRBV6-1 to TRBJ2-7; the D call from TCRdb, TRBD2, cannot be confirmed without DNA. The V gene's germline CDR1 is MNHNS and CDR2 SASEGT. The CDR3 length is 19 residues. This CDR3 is CASSGLGTSGSQFSYEQYF.